This TCR beta chain appears in the sequencing data of a study of graft-versus-host responses after intestinal transplantation. Trimming cost V 1 base and J 3 bases, with 4 bases left between them. CDR3 length: 11 amino acids. From germline, CDR1 is GTSNPN and CDR2 SVGIG (reference sequence). The assay was immunoSEQ multiplex PCR, and TCRdb's table has in-frame clones only and misses some. The profile shows some 93,000 clones, roughly 90% of them singletons. About this clone: Its antigen is as yet unknown.

Broader study findings: GvH clones were identified in recipient marrow, with some first appearing in ileum or blood. The study found high graft-versus-host to host-versus-graft clonal ratios in allografts of patients with graft-donor T cell macrochimerism. Among circulating GvH clones, peak levels were associated with early post-transplant declines in HvG clones.

The clonotype was recovered from a human donor who received an intestinal transplant. The genes are TRBV30 and TRBJ2-7, with no clear D. This specimen consisted of unstimulated CD8+ T cells sorted from spleen or lymph node cells, obtained before intestinal transplant. In DNA, the CDR3 is TGTGCCTGGAGTGACAGCTACGAGCAGTACTTC. Translating it yields CAWSDSYEQYF.